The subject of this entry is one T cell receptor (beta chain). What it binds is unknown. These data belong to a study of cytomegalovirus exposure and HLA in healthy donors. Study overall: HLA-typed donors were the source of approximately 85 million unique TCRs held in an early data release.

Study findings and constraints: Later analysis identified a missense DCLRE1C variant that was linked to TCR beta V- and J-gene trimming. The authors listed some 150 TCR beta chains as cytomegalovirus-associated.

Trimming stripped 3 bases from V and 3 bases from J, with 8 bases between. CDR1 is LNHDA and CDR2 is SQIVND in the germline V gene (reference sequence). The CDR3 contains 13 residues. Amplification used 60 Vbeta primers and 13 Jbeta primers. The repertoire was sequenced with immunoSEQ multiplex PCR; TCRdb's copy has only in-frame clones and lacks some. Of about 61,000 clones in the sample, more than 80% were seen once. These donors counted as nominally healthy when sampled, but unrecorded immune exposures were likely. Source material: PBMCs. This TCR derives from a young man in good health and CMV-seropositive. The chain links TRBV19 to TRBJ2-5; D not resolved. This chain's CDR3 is CASSITAEETQYF. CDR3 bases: TGTGCCAGTAGTATTACGGCGGAAGAGACCCAGTACTTC.